This passage covers 26 T cell receptor beta chains from one sample sequenced in a study of blood T cell repertoires in COVID-19. The assay was immunoSEQ multiplex PCR, and TCRdb's table has in-frame clones only and misses some. In the table there are over 150,000 clones, approximately 83% of which are singletons. Input material: peripheral blood. These receptors all come from a woman older than 75 with active or convalescent COVID-19.

The chain joins TRBV18 to TRBJ1-4; TRBD1 matches 10 bases. The CDR3 consists of 14 residues. V gave up 3 bases and J gave up 6 bases; unmatched junction bases: 1. Germline assignment: CDR1 KGHSH and CDR2 LQKENI. The chain's CDR3 is CASSPGTGDEKLFF. In DNA form, the CDR3 reads TGTGCCAGCTCACCGGGGACAGGGGATGAAAAACTGTTTTTT.

The chain has TRBV5-1 and TRBJ2-3; possibly TRBD2 for D (7 bases). This CDR3 has 15 residues. Germline loops: CDR1 SGHRS, CDR2 YFSETQ. Deletions cut 2 bases from V and 0 bases from J, with 10 bases between. Written as DNA, the CDR3 is TGCGCCAGCAGCTTCGGGGGGCCTAGCACAGATACGCAGTATTTT. Translated, it gives CASSFGGPSTDTQYF.

This clone has just one count. The rearrangement links TRBV6-5 to TRBJ2-2; D is possibly TRBD2 (7 bases). Per germline, CDR1 MNHEY and CDR2 SVGAGI. The CDR3 is made up of 14 amino acids. V was clipped by 6 bases and J by 6 bases, with 14 bases between them. The DNA of the CDR3 is TGTGCCAGCAGCTACCGGGGGGCCCCCGGGGAGCTGTTTTTT. Its protein is CASSYRGAPGELFF.

The gene calls are TRBV29-1 and TRBJ1-2; a possible D gene is TRBD1 (6 bases). Germline V gives CDR1 SQVTM, CDR2 ANQGSEA. This CDR3 comprises 13 residues. V dropped 6 bases and J dropped 8 bases, with 19 bases sitting between them. CDR3 protein: CSVETGRGDGYTF. The CDR3 DNA follows: TGCAGCGTCGAAACAGGGAGAGGGGACGGCTACACCTTC. Based on the CDR3 plus reference TRBV29-1 and TRBJ1-2, the full variable domain is SAVISQKPSRDICQRGTSLTIQCQVDSQVTMMFWYRQQPGQSLTLIATANQGSEATYESGFVIDKFPISRPNLTFSTLTVSNMSPEDSSIYLCSVETGRGDGYTFGSGTRLTVV.

This clone came up once. This chain links TRBV19 with TRBJ2-5; 7 bases map to TRBD1. Germline V gene data show CDR1 as LNHDA and CDR2 as SQIVND (reference sequence). The CDR3 has 16 amino acids. V dropped 4 bases and J dropped 2; count of bases not matched to a gene: 10. CDR3 nucleotides: TGTGCCAGTAGTACCTGGGGACAGCCTAAACAAGAGACCCAGTACTTC. The encoded protein is CASSTWGQPKQETQYF.

This chain joins TRBV27 and TRBJ2-7; 7 positions agree with TRBD2. After removal of 6 bases from V and 6 bases from J, the junction contained 8 bases not matched to a gene. The V gene's germline CDR1 is MNHEY and CDR2 SMNVEV (reference sequence). The CDR3 totals 13 residues. CDR3 region: CASRPGGSPEQYF. As DNA, the CDR3 is TGTGCCAGCAGGCCCGGGGGGAGCCCCGAGCAGTACTTC.

This chain connects TRBV25-1 to TRBJ1-4, with a weak D call TRBD1 (5 bases). Germline V gene sequence: CDR1 MGHDK, CDR2 SYGVNS. CDR3 length equals 15 residues. Trimming took off 6 bases at V and 8 bases at J, with 19 bases between the two ends. The CDR3 sequence is CASSDRQTRGEKLFF. The CDR3 DNA reads as TGTGCCAGCAGCGACCGACAGACTCGGGGGGAAAAACTGTTTTTT. Full variable domain (outside the CDR3, taken from reference TRBV25-1 and TRBJ1-4): EADIYQTPRYLVIGTGKKITLECSQTMGHDKMYWYQQDPGMELHLIHYSYGVNSTEKGDLSSESTVSRIRTEHFPLTLESARPSHTSQYLCASSDRQTRGEKLFFGSGTQLSVL.

This chain joins TRBV6-2 or TRBV6-3 and TRBJ2-6; tentative D call: TRBD1 (5 bases). The germline V and J ends were trimmed by 0 bases and 4 bases, with 7 bases remaining between them. The germline V gene has CDR1 MNHEY and CDR2 SVGEGT. The CDR3 contains 15 residues. The CDR3 reads CASSYSGAGANVLTF. The CDR3, as DNA: TGTGCCAGCAGTTACTCTGGGGCCGGGGCCAACGTCCTGACTTTC.

V usage is TRBV13 and J usage is TRBJ1-6; D gene uncertain. The CDR3 has 14 residues. V was shortened by 0 bases and J by 5 bases, with 5 bases between the two germline ends. Germline assignment: CDR1 PRHDT and CDR2 FYEKMQ (reference sequence). This CDR3 is CASSLGQDNSPLHF. The CDR3 nucleotides read TGTGCCAGCAGCTTAGGGCAGGATAATTCACCCCTCCACTTT.

The table lists this clone with a few counts. The chain combines TRBV19 with TRBJ1-4, with D uncertain. In germline, CDR1 is LNHDA, CDR2 SQIVND (reference sequence). V lost 1 base to trimming and J lost 0 bases, with 9 bases between them. The length of the CDR3 is 16 residues. The CDR3 loop reads CASSIVEVATNEKLFF. The CDR3 region has the DNA TGTGCCAGTAGTATAGTAGAGGTTGCAACTAATGAAAAACTGTTTTTT.

In this sample, this clone turned up once. This chain uses TRBV6-5 with TRBJ1-2, with 10 bases identical to TRBD1. This CDR3 region has 14 residues. V shed 4 bases and J 7 bases; nucleotides not matched to a gene: 6. CDR1 and CDR2 from the germline V gene are MNHEY and SVGAGI. The CDR3 is CASSSVGQGSGYTF. CDR3 nucleotide sequence: TGTGCCAGCAGTTCCGTGGGACAGGGGTCTGGCTACACCTTC.

V usage is TRBV5-1 and J usage is TRBJ2-7, with a weak D call TRBD1 (6 bases). V was shortened by 4 bases and J by 3 bases, with 14 bases between the two germline ends. The CDR3 sequence is 14 residues long. Germline lookup yields CDR1 SGHRS and CDR2 YFSETQ. CDR3 region: CASSMDSGGYEQYF. The DNA for the CDR3 is TGCGCCAGCAGCATGGACAGCGGAGGCTACGAGCAGTACTTC.

This chain uses TRBV14 with TRBJ1-2; D uncertain. The V end was cut by 0 bases, the J end by 1 base, with 12 bases between. CDR3 length: 16 residues. The V gene's germline CDR1 is SGHDN and CDR2 FVKESK. CDR3 sequence reads: CASSQDIRQVNYGYTF. CDR3 DNA: TGTGCCAGCAGCCAAGATATCCGGCAGGTTAACTATGGCTACACCTTC.

V usage is TRBV3-1 (or the pseudogene TRBV3-2) and J usage is TRBJ2-5; 11 bases match TRBD1. The length of the CDR3 is 15 residues. V lost 3 bases to trimming and J lost 2 bases; unmatched junction nucleotides: 2. The germline V gene encodes CDR1 LGHDT and CDR2 YNNKEL (reference sequence). Here the CDR3 reads CASSQDRGLQETQYF. The CDR3 nucleotides read TGTGCCAGCAGCCAGGACAGGGGGCTACAAGAGACCCAGTACTTC.

The chain is built from TRBV30 and TRBJ2-3; D ambiguous. There are 12 residues in the CDR3. V was clipped by 2 bases and J by 1 base, with 4 bases between them. Per germline, CDR1 GTSNPN and CDR2 SVGIG (reference sequence). CDR3 sequence reads: CAWSSGTDTQYF. The CDR3 nucleotides read TGTGCCTGGAGTTCTGGCACAGATACGCAGTATTTT.

The V and J genes are TRBV3-1 (or the pseudogene TRBV3-2) and TRBJ1-2; 11 positions agree with TRBD1. Germline CDR1 is LGHDT and CDR2 is YNNKEL (reference sequence). This CDR3 spans 14 amino acids. After removal of 5 bases from V and 13 bases from J, the junction contained 12 bases not matched to a gene. The CDR3 DNA reads as TGTGCCAGCAGCTTTTGGGACAGGGGGTCCGAGGGCACCTTC. This sequence encodes CASSFWDRGSEGTF.

This sequence joins TRBV5-1 and TRBJ2-7; 9 bases match TRBD1. With V trimmed by 4 bases and J by 3 bases, 8 bases remained unmatched. The CDR3 contains 15 residues. Germline loops: CDR1 SGHRS, CDR2 YFSETQ. CDR3 region: CASSPTDRGLYEQYF. CDR3 nucleotides: TGCGCCAGCAGCCCGACGGACAGGGGCCTCTACGAGCAGTACTTC.

V and J are TRBV12-5 and TRBJ2-7; maybe TRBD2 (5 bases). Trimming took 1 base from V and 6 from J, leaving 10 bases between them. The CDR3 runs 13 residues. Germline CDR1 LGHNT, CDR2 FRNRAP. As DNA, the CDR3 is TGTGCTAGTGGTTTGGGCGGGTTCGGCGAGCAGTACTTC. Translation: CASGLGGFGEQYF.

The rearrangement uses TRBV10-1 and TRBJ1-6; D gene uncertain. Per germline, CDR1 WNHNN and CDR2 SYGVQD (reference sequence). With 2 bases removed from V and 7 bases from J, the gap between germline ends came to 6 bases. The CDR3 runs to 13 residues. In nucleotides, the CDR3 is TGCGCCAGCAGTGAGGGCTTAAATTCACCCCTCCACTTT. Its translation is CASSEGLNSPLHF.

This clone was seen just once. The chain carries TRBV18 and TRBJ2-5; a possible D gene is TRBD2 (5 bases). V was cut by 3 bases and J by 1 base, with 15 bases left in between. CDR3 size: 16 residues. Looked up from germline, CDR1 is KGHSH and CDR2 is LQKENI. The CDR3 DNA is TGTGCCAGCTCACCCCTGGATAGCGCTTTCCAAGAGACCCAGTACTTC. This gives the protein CASSPLDSAFQETQYF.

The chain couples TRBV30 to TRBJ1-6; maybe TRBD1 (5 bases). In germline, CDR1 is GTSNPN, CDR2 SVGIG (reference sequence). CDR3 length: 13 amino acids. Trimming pared 3 bases from V and 9 bases from J, leaving 12 bases between. CDR3: CAWSLQGGSPLHF. The CDR3 DNA reads as TGTGCCTGGAGCTTGCAGGGCGGTTCACCCCTCCACTTT.

CDR3 region: CASSLNPGYSYNSPLHF. The CDR3 nucleotides are TGTGCCAGCAGCTTAAATCCGGGGTACTCCTATAATTCACCCCTCCACTTT. The rearrangement uses TRBV7-6 and TRBJ1-6; D is uncertain. Germline CDR1 is SGHVS and CDR2 is FNYEAQ. V lost 2 bases, J lost 0 bases, and 11 bases lay in between. The CDR3 length is 17 residues.

V usage is TRBV5-6 and J usage is TRBJ2-5, with TRBD1 as a possible D gene (5 bases). Deletions cut 4 bases from V and 2 bases from J, with 12 bases between. The CDR3 has 14 amino acids. Per the germline V gene, CDR1 is SGHDT and CDR2 is YYEEEE. CDR3 bases: TGTGCCAGCAGCCTCGCGACAGATCAAGAGACCCAGTACTTC. Translating gives CASSLATDQETQYF.

CDR3 residues: CASRRESTDTQYF. DNA for the CDR3: TGTGCCAGTAGACGGGAGAGCACAGATACGCAGTATTTT. The V gene is TRBV19, the J gene TRBJ2-3; possibly TRBD2 for D (6 bases). Between the trimmed V and J ends, which lost 6 bases and 0 bases, there was a span of 7 bases. Germline CDR1 LNHDA, CDR2 SQIVND (reference sequence). The CDR3 is 13 amino acids.

CDR3 in amino acids: CASSMRVLEQETQYF. The CDR3, as DNA: TGTGCCAGCAGCATGAGGGTGTTGGAACAAGAGACCCAGTACTTC. V gene TRBV6-6 combines with J gene TRBJ2-5, with D perhaps matching TRBD2 (5 bases). Trimming stripped 6 bases from V and 2 bases from J, with 16 bases between. The CDR3 extends over 15 amino acids. The V gene's germline CDR1 is MNHNY and CDR2 SVGAGI (reference sequence).

This rearrangement joins TRBV10-2 to TRBJ1-4; D may be TRBD1 (6 bases). The V gene's germline CDR1 is WSHSY and CDR2 SAAADI. This CDR3 region has 14 residues. Trimming pared 7 bases from V and 2 bases from J, leaving 11 bases between. As DNA, the CDR3 is TGCGCCAGCACCTCACAGGGCACTAATGAAAAACTGTTTTTT. This encodes CASTSQGTNEKLFF.